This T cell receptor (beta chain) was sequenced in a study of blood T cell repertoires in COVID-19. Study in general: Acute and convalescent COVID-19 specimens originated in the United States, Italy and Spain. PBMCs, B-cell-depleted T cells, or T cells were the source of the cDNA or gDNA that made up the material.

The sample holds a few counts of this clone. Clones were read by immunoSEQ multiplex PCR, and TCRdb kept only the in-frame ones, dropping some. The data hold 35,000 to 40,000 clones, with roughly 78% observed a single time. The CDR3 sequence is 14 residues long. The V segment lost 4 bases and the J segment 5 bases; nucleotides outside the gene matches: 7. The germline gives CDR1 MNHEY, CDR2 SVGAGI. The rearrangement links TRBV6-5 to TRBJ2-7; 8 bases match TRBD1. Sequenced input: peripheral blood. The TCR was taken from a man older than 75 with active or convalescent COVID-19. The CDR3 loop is CASSFSTGADEQYF. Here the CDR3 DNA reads TGTGCCAGCAGTTTCTCGACAGGGGCCGACGAGCAGTACTTC.